These 32 T cell receptor beta chains originate from one sample sequenced in a study of blood T cell repertoires in COVID-19. Only in-frame clones appear in the TCRdb table, and some are missing; sequencing was by immunoSEQ multiplex PCR. Counted here are some 70,000 clones, about 89% occurring once; the ten biggest clones make up about 7.3%. The specimen sequenced was peripheral blood. Receptors were obtained from a human donor in a cohort sampled during active COVID-19.

V and J are TRBV7-8 and TRBJ2-1; 10 positions agree with TRBD2. CDR1 is SGHVS and CDR2 is FQNEAQ in the germline V gene. Losses at the gene ends were 5 bases for V and 10 bases for J; bases not matched to a gene: 5. The CDR3 sequence is 13 residues long. The CDR3 nucleotides read TGTGCCAGCAGCCAGGGACTAGCGCCAGAGCAGTTCTTC. Translation gives CASSQGLAPEQFF.

This sequence joins TRBV5-1 and TRBJ2-2; TRBD1 matches 12 bases. The CDR3 totals 18 residues. V shed 7 bases, J shed 5 bases, and the junction held 15 bases outside the gene matches. Germline loops: CDR1 SGHRS, CDR2 YFSETQ. Here the CDR3 DNA reads TGCGCCAGCCAAAAAGCGCCGGGACAGGGGGCTCGGACCGGGGAGCTGTTTTTT. This codes for CASQKAPGQGARTGELFF.

V usage is TRBV15 and J usage is TRBJ1-2; 7 positions agree with TRBD1. J gave up 2 bases and V 2 bases, and 5 bases lay outside the gene matches. The CDR3 sequence is 15 residues long. Germline V lookup: CDR1 LNHNV, CDR2 YYDKDF (reference sequence). This CDR3 reads CATSRPKGQNYGYTF. The CDR3 DNA sequence: TGTGCCACCAGCAGACCTAAGGGACAGAACTATGGCTACACCTTC. The full variable domain, its missing parts supplied by reference TRBV15 and TRBJ1-2, is DAMVIQNPRYQVTQFGKPVTLSCSQTLNHNVMYWYQQKSSQAPKLLFHYYDKDFNNEADTPDNFQSRRPNTSFCFLDIRSPGLGDTAMYLCATSRPKGQNYGYTFGSGTRLTVV.

The chain is built from TRBV5-6 and TRBJ1-5; 10 bases map to TRBD1. Germline CDR1 is SGHDT and CDR2 is YYEEEE. V lost 4 bases and J lost 5; bases outside the gene matches: 6. The CDR3 has 15 amino acids. CDR3 amino acids: CASSHGTGADQPQHF. The CDR3 DNA reads as TGTGCCAGCAGCCACGGGACAGGGGCCGATCAGCCCCAGCATTTT.

The chain joins TRBV7-9 to TRBJ2-3; 7 positions match TRBD2. Per germline, CDR1 SEHNR and CDR2 FQNEAQ (reference sequence). CDR3 length: 15 residues. V dropped 5 bases and J dropped 4; count of bases not matched to a gene: 9. For the CDR3, the DNA is TGTGCCAGCAGCGTAGAGGGAGCGGGGCCAGATACGCAGTATTTT. Encoded protein: CASSVEGAGPDTQYF.

V gene TRBV28 combines with J gene TRBJ1-2; 7 bases map to TRBD1. Trimming at V came to 5 bases and at J to 8 bases, leaving 17 bases not matched to a gene. The germline V gene encodes CDR1 MDHEN and CDR2 SYDVKM. CDR3 length: 16 amino acids. The CDR3 sequence: CASSISLGRGRRGYTF. DNA of the CDR3: TGTGCCAGCAGTATCTCTCTCGGTAGGGGGCGTCGAGGCTACACCTTC.

The J gene is TRBJ2-5, the V gene TRBV19; D possibly corresponds to TRBD2 (8 bases). Trimming left V 5 bases short and J 7 bases short, with 26 bases between. This CDR3 comprises 17 residues. From germline, CDR1 is LNHDA and CDR2 SQIVND (reference sequence). The CDR3 reads CASSSRGPGLGTGTQYF. As DNA, the CDR3 is TGTGCCAGTAGTTCGAGGGGGCCGGGACTAGGGACTGGGACCCAGTACTTC.

This CDR3 is CASSLVRLAGTELHEQYF. CDR3 nucleotides: TGTGCCAGCAGCTTAGTCCGACTAGCGGGGACAGAGCTCCACGAGCAGTACTTC. The V and J genes are TRBV13 and TRBJ2-7; 11 positions agree with TRBD2. Losses at the gene ends were 1 base for V and 5 bases for J; bases not matched to a gene: 13. The CDR3 is 18 amino acids. Germline V lookup: CDR1 PRHDT, CDR2 FYEKMQ (reference sequence).

The chain joins TRBV7-2 to TRBJ2-3, with D tentatively TRBD2 (6 bases). Germline V gene sequence: CDR1 SGHTA, CDR2 FQGNSA. CDR3 size: 15 residues. V was pared by 2 bases and J by 0 bases, with 9 bases between. The CDR3 nucleotides read TGTGCCAGCAGCTTAACGGGGACTAGCACAGATACGCAGTATTTT. This encodes CASSLTGTSTDTQYF.

V is TRBV5-1 and J is TRBJ2-3; 10 nucleotides match TRBD2. The V gene end was trimmed by 0 bases and the J gene end by 2 bases; junction bases not matched to a gene: 6. The CDR3 runs 17 residues. CDR1 is SGHRS and CDR2 is YFSETQ in the germline V gene. The CDR3 DNA reads TGCGCCAGCAGCTTGGGAACTAGCGGGGAGTACACAGATACGCAGTATTTT. It is translated as CASSLGTSGEYTDTQYF.

A note on this clone: At the DNA level, this CDR3 is encoded by other sequences in the same sample as well. CDR3 loop: CASSLGQGNEKLFF. The CDR3 DNA reads TGCGCCAGCAGCTTGGGACAGGGGAATGAAAAACTGTTTTTT. The genes are TRBV5-1 and TRBJ1-4, with 8 nucleotides matching TRBD1. Germline CDR1 SGHRS, CDR2 YFSETQ. This CDR3 contains 14 residues. V lost 0 bases, J lost 5 bases, and 0 bases stayed unmatched.

The chain links TRBV4-3 to TRBJ2-7; TRBD1 might be the D (6 bases). Germline CDR1 and CDR2: LGHNA and YSLEER. CDR3 length: 16 amino acids. V was cut by 0 bases and J by 0 bases, with 12 bases left in between. CDR3 residues: CASSQDRQESSYEQYF. The CDR3 DNA is TGCGCCAGCAGCCAAGATAGACAGGAGAGCTCCTACGAGCAGTACTTC.

The CDR3 DNA sequence: TGTGCCAGTAGGAGCCGGGTGGGGGCTTATGGCTACACCTTC. Translation gives CASRSRVGAYGYTF. This chain connects TRBV19 to TRBJ1-2, with a tentative D call TRBD1 (6 bases). With 6 bases removed from V and 5 bases from J, the gap between germline ends came to 16 bases. The CDR3 has 14 residues. CDR1 is LNHDA, CDR2 SQIVND, per germline (reference sequence).

The chain couples TRBV3-1 (or the pseudogene TRBV3-2) to TRBJ2-1, with 8 bases lining up with TRBD2. There are 19 residues in the CDR3. Trimming removed 0 bases from V and 0 bases from J; junction bases left unmatched: 10. Per the germline V gene, CDR1 is LGHDT and CDR2 is YNNKEL (reference sequence). The CDR3 protein is CASSQEPYGSGDSYNEQFF. The DNA for the CDR3 is TGTGCCAGCAGCCAAGAGCCGTATGGTAGCGGGGACTCCTACAATGAGCAGTTCTTC.

CDR3 loop: CAWSVLGTQETQYF. The CDR3 coding sequence is TGTGCCTGGAGTGTACTAGGCACACAAGAGACCCAGTACTTC. The genes are TRBV30 and TRBJ2-5; tentatively, D is TRBD2 (5 bases). Trimming shortened V by 0 bases and J by 2 bases, and 10 bases separated the two germline ends. The CDR3 is 14 residues long. Germline V CDR1 and CDR2: GTSNPN, SVGIG (reference sequence).

V gene TRBV6-1 combines with J gene TRBJ2-7; tentatively, D is TRBD1 (6 bases). Germline assignment: CDR1 MNHNS and CDR2 SASEGT. The V and J ends lost 2 bases and 2 bases respectively, with 16 bases between them. CDR3 length: 16 amino acids. CDR3 bases: TGTGCCAGCAGTGAAAACCAGGGGAGTCGCGCCTACGAGCAGTACTTC. Translation: CASSENQGSRAYEQYF.

The rearrangement uses TRBV7-2 and TRBJ2-5; TRBD1 matches 7 bases. In germline, CDR1 is SGHTA, CDR2 FQGNSA. Losses at the gene ends were 4 bases for V and 3 bases for J; bases not matched to a gene: 8. The CDR3 sequence is 15 residues long. Written as DNA, the CDR3 is TGTGCCAGCAGCTCACTGACCGGGACAGAAGAGACCCAGTACTTC. This codes for CASSSLTGTEETQYF.

The rearrangement uses TRBV29-1 and TRBJ2-2; D is unresolved. V lost 6 bases and J lost 0, with 11 bases in between. The CDR3 is 14 amino acids. The V gene's germline CDR1 is SQVTM and CDR2 ANQGSEA. CDR3 DNA: TGCAGCGTCGGTAAAGAAACGAACACCGGGGAGCTGTTTTTT. The encoded protein is CSVGKETNTGELFF.

This clone came up once. The CDR3 is CASSPSAGGAGDTQYF. The CDR3 DNA reads as TGTGCCAGCAGCCCCTCAGCAGGGGGCGCGGGGGATACGCAGTATTTT. The chain recombines TRBV7-9 with TRBJ2-3, with 8 bases that match TRBD1. The germline gives CDR1 SEHNR, CDR2 FQNEAQ (reference sequence). There are 16 residues in the CDR3. J lost 6 bases, V lost 5 bases, and 13 bases had no gene match.

This chain joins TRBV2 and TRBJ2-3; D is unresolved. With 8 bases removed from V and 6 bases from J, the gap between germline ends came to 12 bases. CDR3 length: 12 residues. Germline V lookup: CDR1 SNHLY, CDR2 FYNNEI. CDR3 DNA: TGTGCCAGCTGCGACGACTCGGATACGCAGTATTTT. Protein product: CASCDDSDTQYF. The full variable domain, with the rest looked up from reference TRBV2 and TRBJ2-3, is EPEVTQTPSHQVTQMGQEVILRCVPISNHLYFYWYRQILGQKVEFLVSFYNNEISEKSEIFDDQFSVERPDGSNFTLKIRSTKLEDSAMYFCASCDDSDTQYFGPGTRLTVL.

The V and J genes are TRBV5-1 and TRBJ1-2; D uncertain. The germline V gene encodes CDR1 SGHRS and CDR2 YFSETQ. The CDR3 runs to 14 residues. Trimming pared 6 bases from V and 0 bases from J, leaving 12 bases between. The DNA of the CDR3 is TGCGCCAGCACCCTAGAATACTCTAACTATGGCTACACCTTC. Its protein product is CASTLEYSNYGYTF. The variable domain in full, with the rest retrieved from reference TRBV5-1 and TRBJ1-2, is KAGVTQTPRYLIKTRGQQVTLSCSPISGHRSVSWYQQTPGQGLQFLFEYFSETQRNKGNFPGRFSGRQFSNSRSEMNVSTLELGDSALYLCASTLEYSNYGYTFGSGTRLTVV.

This clone has only a few counts. The rearrangement uses TRBV7-8 and TRBJ2-7; weak D call: TRBD1 (6 bases). CDR1 and CDR2 (germline): SGHVS, FQNEAQ. V shed 1 base and J shed 3 bases, with 10 bases lying between them. The CDR3 spans 14 residues. The CDR3 reads CASSLVTGSYEQYF. The CDR3 nucleotides read TGTGCCAGCAGCTTAGTTACAGGGAGCTACGAGCAGTACTTC.

V is TRBV6-5 and J is TRBJ2-1; 9 bases map to TRBD2. This CDR3 has 13 amino acids. CDR1 MNHEY and CDR2 SVGAGI come from the germline V gene. V was clipped by 7 bases and J by 10 bases; unmatched bases: 8. For the CDR3, the DNA is TGTGCCAGCACCCTAGCGGGACTCTGGGAGCAGTTCTTC. It is translated as CASTLAGLWEQFF.

This sequence joins TRBV3-1 (or the pseudogene TRBV3-2) and TRBJ2-3; perhaps TRBD2 as D (7 bases). CDR3 length: 15 amino acids. The V gene lost 3 bases and the J gene lost 6 bases, with 16 bases spanning the gap. CDR1 and CDR2 (germline): LGHDT, YNNKEL (reference sequence). The CDR3 loop is CASSQGGGGWDTQYF. The CDR3, as DNA: TGTGCCAGCAGCCAGGGGGGAGGGGGTTGGGATACGCAGTATTTT.

The chain links TRBV6-2 or TRBV6-3 to TRBJ1-6, with 7 bases identical to TRBD1. CDR1 is MNHEY, CDR2 SVGEGT, per germline. Losses at the gene ends were 6 bases for V and 6 bases for J; bases not matched to a gene: 11. The CDR3 contains 16 residues. The CDR3: CASSPGADRSNSPLHF. CDR3 in DNA: TGTGCCAGCAGCCCGGGGGCGGACAGGTCTAATTCACCCCTCCACTTT.

The J gene is TRBJ1-4, the V gene TRBV27; 11 nucleotides align to TRBD1. The germline V gene encodes CDR1 MNHEY and CDR2 SMNVEV (reference sequence). The V gene end was trimmed by 10 bases and the J gene end by 8 bases; junction bases not matched to a gene: 6. This CDR3 spans 13 amino acids. CDR3 loop: CATGQGASEKLFF. The CDR3 DNA reads as TGTGCCACCGGACAGGGGGCCTCGGAAAAACTGTTTTTT.

The chain links TRBV5-1 to TRBJ1-2; D gene ambiguous. Germline V gene sequence: CDR1 SGHRS, CDR2 YFSETQ. Between the trimmed V and J ends, which lost 4 bases and 1 base, there was a span of 14 bases. This CDR3 has 15 amino acids. CDR3 bases: TGCGCCAGCAGCATCGGCTCCCGACATAACTATGGCTACACCTTC. Translation gives CASSIGSRHNYGYTF.

V is TRBV5-5 and J is TRBJ2-2; possible D gene TRBD2, 5 bases. Trimming removed 2 bases from V and 2 bases from J, with 16 bases in between. CDR1 and CDR2 (germline): SGHKS, YYEKEE (reference sequence). CDR3 length equals 17 residues. CDR3 bases: TGTGCCAGCAGCTTCCAGGCTTCGGGAAGCAACACCGGGGAGCTGTTTTTT. The encoded protein is CASSFQASGSNTGELFF.

The count of this clone is one. The chain joins TRBV7-2 to TRBJ1-5; the match to TRBD1 covers 10 bases. The junction had 7 bases not matched to a gene; V was cut back by 4 bases and J by 7 bases. The V gene's germline CDR1 is SGHTA and CDR2 FQGNSA. The length of the CDR3 is 15 residues. The CDR3 coding sequence is TGTGCCAGCAGCTCTCGCCCGGGACAGGGGCAGCCCCAGCATTTT. It is translated as CASSSRPGQGQPQHF.

J is TRBJ1-1 and V is TRBV3-1 (or the pseudogene TRBV3-2), with 7 bases aligning to TRBD1. V lost 1 base and J lost 4; bases outside the gene matches: 6. This CDR3 has 15 amino acids. Germline lookup yields CDR1 LGHDT and CDR2 YNNKEL (reference sequence). Here the CDR3 reads CASSQGPDRLTEAFF. CDR3 nucleotide sequence: TGTGCCAGCAGCCAAGGTCCGGACAGGCTCACTGAAGCTTTCTTT.

The CDR3 protein is CASSNAATGRDTQYF. Here the CDR3 DNA reads TGTGCCAGCTCCAACGCAGCTACAGGTCGAGATACGCAGTATTTT. V and J are TRBV18 and TRBJ2-3; D perhaps matches TRBD1 (5 bases). V was clipped by 6 bases and J by 5 bases, with 18 bases between them. CDR1 and CDR2 (germline): KGHSH, LQKENI. The CDR3 loop spans 15 amino acids.

V and J are TRBV19 and TRBJ1-2, with D perhaps matching TRBD1 (6 bases). This CDR3 is 13 amino acids long. Looked up from germline, CDR1 is LNHDA and CDR2 is SQIVND (reference sequence). With 7 bases removed from V and 6 bases from J, the gap between germline ends came to 15 bases. Here the CDR3 DNA reads TGTGCCAGTACCAACAGGGAACGAGATGGCTACACCTTC. Translated: CASTNRERDGYTF.